Listed below are T cell receptor beta chains from one sample, sequenced in a study of persistence of HIV-infected CD4 T cells. Sequencing used immunoSEQ multiplex PCR; TCRdb keeps in-frame clones, though not all of them. The sample consists of about 40,000 clones, 75% to 85% of them appearing once. Antigens of these TCRs are unknown. This sample comprised CD4+ T cells sorted from PBMCs after roughly 18-hour stimulation, obtained from a patient who received antiretroviral therapy. These receptors originate from an adult man with HIV who was CMV-seropositive. CDR3s include the opening cysteine and the closing phenylalanine or tryptophan. Each record gives: J gene, D gene, V gene, clone size, CDR3 protein, CDR3 DNA. A D gene is named only where the DNA matches it firmly. Rows give clone size only sometimes, using once, few, many, or a class for an expanded clone.

J: TRBJ2-4
D: -
V: TRBV4-2
size: -
CDR3: CASSQEGGGAQELSKNIQYF
DNA: TGTGCCAGCAGCCAAGAAGGAGGAGGGGCGCAAGAACTATCCAAAAACATTCAGTACTTC

J: TRBJ1-4
D: -
V: TRBV25-1
size: once
CDR3: CASSESGFANEKLFF
DNA: TGTGCCAGCAGTGAATCGGGGTTCGCTAATGAAAAACTGTTTTTT

J: TRBJ2-1
D: -
V: TRBV19
size: -
CDR3: CASSIVFPSHEQFF
DNA: TGTGCCAGTAGTATCGTTTTTCCCAGCCATGAGCAGTTCTTC

J: TRBJ2-7
D: -
V: TRBV27
size: -
CDR3: CASSFSWGRYRTNEQYF
DNA: TGTGCCAGCAGTTTCTCATGGGGTCGTTACAGGACAAACGAGCAGTACTTC

J: TRBJ2-2
D: TRBD2
V: TRBV18
size: few
CDR3: CASSQGLAGLNTGELFF
DNA: TGTGCCAGCTCACAGGGACTAGCGGGCCTGAACACCGGGGAGCTGTTTTTT

J: TRBJ1-1
D: -
V: TRBV6-5
size: -
CDR3: CASSYSAILNTEAFF
DNA: TGTGCCAGCAGTTACTCTGCCATATTGAACACTGAAGCTTTCTTT

J: TRBJ2-5
D: TRBD2
V: TRBV6-4
size: -
CDR3: CARGTSGQETQYF
DNA: TGTGCCAGGGGGACTAGCGGCCAAGAGACCCAGTACTTC

J: TRBJ1-2
D: TRBD1
V: TRBV3-1/TRBV3-2
size: -
CDR3: CASSQAGGLHYGYTF
DNA: TGTGCCAGCAGCCAAGCAGGGGGATTGCACTATGGCTACACCTTC

J: TRBJ1-6
D: -
V: TRBV30
size: -
CDR3: CAWSVSRGSSPLHF
DNA: TGTGCCTGGAGTGTATCCAGGGGTAGTTCACCCCTCCACTTT

J: TRBJ1-5
D: -
V: TRBV6-2/TRBV6-3
size: few
CDR3: CASSYPPTDSNQPQHF
DNA: TGTGCCAGCAGTTACCCTCCGACAGATAGCAATCAGCCCCAGCATTTT

J: TRBJ1-2
D: TRBD1
V: TRBV7-2
size: -
CDR3: CASTLGGSSNYGYTF
DNA: TGTGCCAGCACCCTAGGGGGCAGTTCTAACTATGGCTACACCTTC

J: TRBJ1-3
D: TRBD1
V: TRBV5-4
size: -
CDR3: CASSPGTGGRNTIYF
DNA: TGTGCCAGCAGCCCGGGAACAGGGGGGAGAAACACCATATATTTT

J: TRBJ1-1
D: -
V: TRBV6-5
size: -
CDR3: CASSYTTAMNTEAFF
DNA: TGTGCCAGCAGTTACACGACAGCGATGAACACTGAAGCTTTCTTT

J: TRBJ1-3
D: -
V: TRBV7-9
size: -
CDR3: CASTPVQGRISGNTIYF
DNA: TGTGCCAGCACCCCCGTGCAGGGCCGAATCTCTGGAAACACCATATATTTT

J: TRBJ1-2
D: -
V: TRBV4-1
size: -
CDR3: CASSQDRGSVYGYTF
DNA: TGCGCCAGCAGCCAAGATAGGGGCTCAGTCTATGGCTACACCTTC

J: TRBJ1-3
D: TRBD1
V: TRBV20-1
size: medium-sized
CDR3: CSATEGQWLGNTIYF
DNA: TGCAGTGCTACTGAGGGACAGTGGTTAGGAAACACCATATATTTT

J: TRBJ2-7
D: -
V: TRBV5-6
size: -
CDR3: CASSPGPIREQYF
DNA: TGTGCCAGCAGCCCGGGGCCGATCCGCGAGCAGTACTTC

J: TRBJ2-7
D: -
V: TRBV19
size: medium-sized
CDR3: CASSIQGYEQYF
DNA: TGTGCCAGTAGTATTCAGGGCTACGAGCAGTACTTC

J: TRBJ2-3
D: TRBD2
V: TRBV5-4
size: -
CDR3: CASSGERGVLTDTQYF
DNA: TGTGCCAGCAGCGGGGAGCGGGGGGTCCTCACAGATACGCAGTATTTT

J: TRBJ1-1
D: TRBD1
V: TRBV30
size: -
CDR3: CAWRGTGGRRAFF
DNA: TGTGCCTGGAGGGGGACAGGGGGGAGGCGAGCTTTCTTT

J: TRBJ2-5
D: TRBD2
V: TRBV7-9
size: -
CDR3: CASSNLLAGGPRLRETQYF
DNA: TGTGCCAGCAGCAATCTACTAGCGGGAGGGCCGAGGCTAAGAGAGACCCAGTACTTC

J: TRBJ2-7
D: -
V: TRBV7-5
size: -
CDR3: CVRSPLTGYGEQYF
DNA: TGTGTCAGAAGCCCCCTGACAGGGTACGGCGAGCAGTACTTC

J: TRBJ1-2
D: -
V: TRBV30
size: -
CDR3: CAWSEWESYGYTF
DNA: TGTGCCTGGAGTGAGTGGGAGTCCTATGGCTACACCTTC

J: TRBJ1-2
D: -
V: TRBV7-2
size: few
CDR3: CASRHRNAWGYTF
DNA: TGTGCCAGCAGACACCGTAATGCCTGGGGCTACACCTTC

J: TRBJ2-7
D: -
V: TRBV28
size: -
CDR3: CASSFGGRYEQYF
DNA: TGTGCCAGCAGTTTCGGAGGGCGGTACGAGCAGTACTTC

J: TRBJ2-4
D: TRBD1
V: TRBV19
size: -
CDR3: CASSIDQSTGVSLGQYF
DNA: TGTGCCAGTAGTATAGATCAGTCGACAGGGGTATCTTTGGGTCAGTACTTC

J: TRBJ1-1
D: TRBD1
V: TRBV10-1
size: -
CDR3: CASSEPGTGNTEAFF
DNA: TGCGCCAGCAGTGAGCCCGGGACAGGGAACACTGAAGCTTTCTTT

J: TRBJ1-1
D: -
V: TRBV7-8
size: -
CDR3: CASSQGFGAFF
DNA: TGTGCCAGCAGCCAAGGGTTTGGGGCTTTCTTT

J: TRBJ1-3
D: -
V: TRBV3-1/TRBV3-2
size: once
CDR3: CASSQMFGGTGNTIYF
DNA: TGTGCCAGCAGCCAGATGTTTGGGGGTACTGGAAACACCATATATTTT

J: TRBJ2-7
D: -
V: TRBV3-1/TRBV3-2
size: few
CDR3: CASSQSDYEQYF
DNA: TGTGCCAGCAGCCAATCCGACTACGAGCAGTACTTC

J: TRBJ2-6
D: -
V: TRBV30
size: -
CDR3: CAWTRLLGFGVGGANVLTF
DNA: TGTGCCTGGACCCGACTGTTGGGTTTTGGAGTGGGGGGGGCCAACGTCCTGACTTTC

J: TRBJ2-2
D: TRBD2
V: TRBV30
size: -
CDR3: CAWSVLLAGGTGELFF
DNA: TGTGCCTGGAGTGTGCTACTAGCGGGAGGAACCGGGGAGCTGTTTTTT

J: TRBJ1-6
D: -
V: TRBV19
size: -
CDR3: CASTIGGFGNSPLHF
DNA: TGTGCCAGTACCATAGGAGGGTTCGGTAATTCACCCCTCCACTTT

J: TRBJ1-1
D: -
V: TRBV19
size: few
CDR3: CASSGRAKAEAFF
DNA: TGTGCCAGTAGCGGCAGGGCTAAGGCTGAAGCTTTCTTT

J: TRBJ1-3
D: -
V: TRBV18
size: -
CDR3: CASSPPGARAGNTIYF
DNA: TGTGCCAGCTCACCACCGGGGGCGCGGGCTGGAAACACCATATATTTT

J: TRBJ2-5
D: TRBD1
V: TRBV5-1
size: -
CDR3: CASSLGDRDLQETQYF
DNA: TGCGCCAGCAGCTTGGGTGACAGGGACCTACAAGAGACCCAGTACTTC

J: TRBJ2-3
D: -
V: TRBV20-1
size: -
CDR3: CSGGSFAQYF
DNA: TGCAGTGGAGGATCTTTCGCGCAGTATTTT

J: TRBJ1-1
D: -
V: TRBV2
size: -
CDR3: CASSVQDTTEAFF
DNA: TGTGCCAGCAGTGTACAGGATACCACTGAAGCTTTCTTT

J: TRBJ2-1
D: TRBD2
V: TRBV15
size: -
CDR3: CATSIGLAAGNEQFF
DNA: TGTGCCACCAGCATAGGACTAGCGGCTGGGAATGAGCAGTTCTTC

J: TRBJ2-5
D: TRBD2
V: TRBV9
size: -
CDR3: CASSVAGGPRETQYF
DNA: TGTGCCAGCAGCGTAGCGGGGGGGCCGAGAGAGACCCAGTACTTC

J: TRBJ1-2
D: -
V: TRBV19
size: -
CDR3: CASSKVANYGYTF
DNA: TGTGCCAGTAGTAAGGTGGCAAACTATGGCTACACCTTC

J: TRBJ2-7
D: TRBD2
V: TRBV29-1
size: -
CDR3: CSVVPSRTSGRVYEQYF
DNA: TGCAGCGTTGTCCCCTCTCGGACTAGCGGGAGGGTCTACGAGCAGTACTTC

J: TRBJ1-4
D: -
V: TRBV4-1
size: -
CDR3: CASSQAGMGNEKLFF
DNA: TGCGCCAGCAGCCAAGCCGGGATGGGTAATGAAAAACTGTTTTTT

J: TRBJ1-1
D: -
V: TRBV11-2
size: -
CDR3: CASSLVGNTEAFF
DNA: TGTGCCAGCAGCTTAGTGGGGAACACTGAAGCTTTCTTT

J: TRBJ1-5
D: -
V: TRBV19
size: -
CDR3: CASSFEKGPRPQHF
DNA: TGTGCCAGTAGTTTTGAAAAGGGTCCTCGACCCCAGCATTTT

J: TRBJ1-4
D: -
V: TRBV25-1
size: -
CDR3: CASSIGEGFNEKLFF
DNA: TGTGCCAGCAGTATCGGAGAGGGCTTTAATGAAAAACTGTTTTTT